This T cell receptor (beta chain) was recorded in a study of cytomegalovirus exposure and HLA in healthy donors. Overall study context: Later, an analysis reported that the 95 to 150 validation repertoires had used the same platform as the approximately 630 first-cohort repertoires.

Regarding this clone: No antigen is known for it.

The donors were members of the validation cohort, which comprised 120 subjects and was separate from the first cohort of roughly 700 subjects. General observations from the study: Accounts indicate the classifier identified cytomegalovirus status with strong specificity and sensitivity.

The V and J ends lost 4 bases and 4 bases, in that order; junction bases with no gene match: 8. CDR3 length equals 16 residues. Germline lookup yields CDR1 MDHEN and CDR2 SYDVKM. Method: immunoSEQ multiplex PCR; TCRdb's copy keeps in-frame clones and lacks some. The sample has approximately 98,000 clones, under 97% seen once. Sequencing input: PBMCs. The TCR sequence derives from a woman aged 18-35 years in good health and CMV-seronegative. V gene TRBV28 combines with J gene TRBJ2-1; 9 nucleotides agree with TRBD2. CDR3: CASSSVSGGPYNEQFF. In DNA, the CDR3 is TGTGCCAGCAGTTCTGTAAGCGGGGGGCCTTACAATGAGCAGTTCTTC.